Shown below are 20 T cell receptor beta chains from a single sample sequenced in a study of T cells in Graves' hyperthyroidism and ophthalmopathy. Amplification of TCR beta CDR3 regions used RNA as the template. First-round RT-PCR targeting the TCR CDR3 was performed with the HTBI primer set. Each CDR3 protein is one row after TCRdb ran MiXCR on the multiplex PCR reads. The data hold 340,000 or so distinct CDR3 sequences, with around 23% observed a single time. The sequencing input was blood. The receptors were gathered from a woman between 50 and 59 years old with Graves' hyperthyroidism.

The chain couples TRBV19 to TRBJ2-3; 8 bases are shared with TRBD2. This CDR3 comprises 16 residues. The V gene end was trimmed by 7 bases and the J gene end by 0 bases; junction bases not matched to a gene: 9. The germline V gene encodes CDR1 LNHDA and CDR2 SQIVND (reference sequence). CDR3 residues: CASTGTRGASTDTQYF. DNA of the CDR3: TGTGCCAGTACCGGGACTAGAGGGGCTAGCACAGATACGCAGTATTTT. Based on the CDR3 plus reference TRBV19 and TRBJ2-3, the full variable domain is DGGITQSPKYLFRKEGQNVTLSCEQNLNHDAMYWYRQDPGQGLRLIYYSQIVNDFQKGDIAEGYSVSREKKESFPLTVTSAQKNPTAFYLCASTGTRGASTDTQYFGPGTRLTVL.

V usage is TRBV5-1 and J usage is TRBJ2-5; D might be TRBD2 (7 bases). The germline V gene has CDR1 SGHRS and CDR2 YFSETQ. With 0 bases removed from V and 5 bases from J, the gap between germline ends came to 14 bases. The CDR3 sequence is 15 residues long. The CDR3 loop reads CASSLARGAGETQYF. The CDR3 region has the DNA TGCGCCAGCAGCTTGGCCCGGGGGGCGGGGGAGACCCAGTACTTC. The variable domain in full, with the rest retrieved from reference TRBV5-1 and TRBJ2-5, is KAGVTQTPRYLIKTRGQQVTLSCSPISGHRSVSWYQQTPGQGLQFLFEYFSETQRNKGNFPGRFSGRQFSNSRSEMNVSTLELGDSALYLCASSLARGAGETQYFGPGTRLLVL.

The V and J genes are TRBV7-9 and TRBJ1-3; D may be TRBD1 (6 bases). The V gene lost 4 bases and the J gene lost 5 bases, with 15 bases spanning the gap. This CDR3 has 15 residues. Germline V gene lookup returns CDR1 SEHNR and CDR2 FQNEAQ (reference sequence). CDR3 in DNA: TGTGCCAGCAGCTATACTCAGGGGACGAGAAACACCATATATTTT. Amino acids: CASSYTQGTRNTIYF.

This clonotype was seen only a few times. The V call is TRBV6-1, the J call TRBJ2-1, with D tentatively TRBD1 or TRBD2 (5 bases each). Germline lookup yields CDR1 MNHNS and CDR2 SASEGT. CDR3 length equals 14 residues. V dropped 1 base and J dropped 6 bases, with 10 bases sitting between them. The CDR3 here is CASSEEGTFNEQFF. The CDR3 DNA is TGTGCCAGCAGTGAAGAAGGGACGTTCAATGAGCAGTTCTTC.

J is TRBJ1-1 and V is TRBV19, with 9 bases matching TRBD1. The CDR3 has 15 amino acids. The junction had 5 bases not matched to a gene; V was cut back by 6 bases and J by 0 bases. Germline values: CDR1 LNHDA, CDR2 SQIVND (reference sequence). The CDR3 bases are TGTGCCAGTAGCCGGGACAGGGAGATGAACACTGAAGCTTTCTTT. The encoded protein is CASSRDREMNTEAFF.

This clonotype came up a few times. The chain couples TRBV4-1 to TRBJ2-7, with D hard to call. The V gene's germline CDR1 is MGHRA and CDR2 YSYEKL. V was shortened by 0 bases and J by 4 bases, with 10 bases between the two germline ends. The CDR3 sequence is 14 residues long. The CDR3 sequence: CASSQEKNGYEQYF. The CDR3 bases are TGCGCCAGCAGCCAAGAGAAAAATGGATACGAGCAGTACTTC.

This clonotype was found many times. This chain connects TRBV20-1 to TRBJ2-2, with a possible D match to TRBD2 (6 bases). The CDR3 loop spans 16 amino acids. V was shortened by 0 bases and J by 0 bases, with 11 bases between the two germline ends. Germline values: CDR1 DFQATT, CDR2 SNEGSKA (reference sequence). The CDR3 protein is CSAREERGTNTGELFF. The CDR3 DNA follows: TGCAGTGCTAGAGAAGAACGCGGGACGAACACCGGGGAGCTGTTTTTT.

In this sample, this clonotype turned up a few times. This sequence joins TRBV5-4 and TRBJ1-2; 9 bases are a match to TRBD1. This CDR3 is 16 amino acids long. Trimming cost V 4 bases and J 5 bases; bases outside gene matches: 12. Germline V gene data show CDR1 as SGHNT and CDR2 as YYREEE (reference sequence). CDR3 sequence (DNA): TGTGCCAGCAGCGCTTGGGACAGGGTAAGGTGGTATGGCTACACCTTC. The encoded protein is CASSAWDRVRWYGYTF. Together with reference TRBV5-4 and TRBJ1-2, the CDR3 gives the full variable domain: ETGVTQSPTHLIKTRGQQVTLRCSSQSGHNTVSWYQQALGQGPQFIFQYYREEENGRGNFPPRFSGLQFPNYSSELNVNALELDDSALYLCASSAWDRVRWYGYTFGSGTRLTVV.

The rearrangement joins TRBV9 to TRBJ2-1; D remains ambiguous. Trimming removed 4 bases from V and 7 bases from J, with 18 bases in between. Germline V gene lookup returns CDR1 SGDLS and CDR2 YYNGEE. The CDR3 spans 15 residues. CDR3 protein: CASSNSAVLWNEQFF. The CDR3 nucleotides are TGTGCCAGCAGCAACTCTGCCGTCTTGTGGAATGAGCAGTTCTTC.

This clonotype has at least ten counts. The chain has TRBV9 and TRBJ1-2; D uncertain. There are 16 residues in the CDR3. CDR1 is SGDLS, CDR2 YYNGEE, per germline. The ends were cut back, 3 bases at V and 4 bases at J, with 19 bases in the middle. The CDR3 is CASSGQASNVVYGYTF. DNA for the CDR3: TGTGCCAGCAGCGGTCAAGCGTCAAACGTCGTCTATGGCTACACCTTC.

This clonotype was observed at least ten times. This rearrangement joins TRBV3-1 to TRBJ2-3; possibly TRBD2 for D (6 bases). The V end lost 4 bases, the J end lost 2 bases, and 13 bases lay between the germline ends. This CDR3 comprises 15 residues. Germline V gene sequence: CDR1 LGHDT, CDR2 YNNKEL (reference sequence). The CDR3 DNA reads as TGTGCCAGCAGCCCCCGTGGAGGGCTCACAGATACGCAGTATTTT. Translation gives CASSPRGGLTDTQYF.

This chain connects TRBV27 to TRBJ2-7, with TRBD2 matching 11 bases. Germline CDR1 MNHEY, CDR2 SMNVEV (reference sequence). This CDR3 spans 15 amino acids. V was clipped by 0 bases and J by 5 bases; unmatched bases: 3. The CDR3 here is CASSLSSGGAHEQYF. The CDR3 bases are TGTGCCAGCAGTTTATCTAGCGGGGGGGCCCACGAGCAGTACTTC.

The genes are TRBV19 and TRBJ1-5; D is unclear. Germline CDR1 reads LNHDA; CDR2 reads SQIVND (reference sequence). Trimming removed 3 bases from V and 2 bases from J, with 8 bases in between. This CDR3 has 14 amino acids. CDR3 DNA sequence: TGTGCCAGTAGTATTAGGCTTGGCAATCAGCCCCAGCATTTT. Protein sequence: CASSIRLGNQPQHF.

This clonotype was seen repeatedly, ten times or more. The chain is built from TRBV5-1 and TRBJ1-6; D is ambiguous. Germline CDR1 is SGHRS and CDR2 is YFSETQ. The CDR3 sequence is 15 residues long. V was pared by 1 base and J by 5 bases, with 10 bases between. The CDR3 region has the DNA TGCGCCAGCAGCTTGCGACGTGATAATAATTCACCCCTCCACTTT. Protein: CASSLRRDNNSPLHF.

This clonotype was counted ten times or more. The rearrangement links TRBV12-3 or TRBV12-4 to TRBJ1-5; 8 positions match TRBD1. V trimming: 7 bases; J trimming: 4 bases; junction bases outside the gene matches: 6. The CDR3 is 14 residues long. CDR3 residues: CASTSTGVNQPQHF. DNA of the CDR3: TGTGCCAGCACCTCGACAGGGGTGAATCAGCCCCAGCATTTT.

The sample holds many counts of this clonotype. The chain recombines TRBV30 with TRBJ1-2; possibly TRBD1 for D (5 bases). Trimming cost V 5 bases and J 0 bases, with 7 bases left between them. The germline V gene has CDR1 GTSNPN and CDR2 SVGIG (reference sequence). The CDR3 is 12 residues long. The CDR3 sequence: CAWQTANYGYTF. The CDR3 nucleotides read TGTGCCTGGCAGACAGCTAACTATGGCTACACCTTC.

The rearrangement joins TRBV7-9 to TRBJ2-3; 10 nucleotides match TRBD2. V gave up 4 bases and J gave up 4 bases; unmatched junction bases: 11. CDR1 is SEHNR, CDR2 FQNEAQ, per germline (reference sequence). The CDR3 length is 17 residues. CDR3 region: CASSSGTSGNWADTQYF. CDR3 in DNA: TGTGCCAGCAGCTCCGGTACTAGCGGGAATTGGGCAGATACGCAGTATTTT.

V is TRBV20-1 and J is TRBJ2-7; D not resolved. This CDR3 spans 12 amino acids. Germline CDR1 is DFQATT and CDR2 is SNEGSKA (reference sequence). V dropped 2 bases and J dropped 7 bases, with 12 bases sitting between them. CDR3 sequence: CSARSLTLEQYF. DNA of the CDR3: TGCAGTGCTAGAAGCCTCACACTGGAGCAGTACTTC.

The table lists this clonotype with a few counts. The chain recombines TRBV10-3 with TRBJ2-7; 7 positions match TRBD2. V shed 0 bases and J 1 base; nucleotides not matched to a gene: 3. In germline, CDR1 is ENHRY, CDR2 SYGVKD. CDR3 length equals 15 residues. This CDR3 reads CAISESEAGSYEQYF. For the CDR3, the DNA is TGTGCCATCAGTGAGTCCGAAGCGGGGTCCTACGAGCAGTACTTC.

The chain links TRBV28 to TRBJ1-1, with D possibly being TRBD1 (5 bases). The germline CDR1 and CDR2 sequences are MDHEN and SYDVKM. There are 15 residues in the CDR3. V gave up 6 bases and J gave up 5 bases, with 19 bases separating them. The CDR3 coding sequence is TGTGCCAGCAGCGCAATGGGACGGATATTGACTGAAGCTTTCTTT. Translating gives CASSAMGRILTEAFF.